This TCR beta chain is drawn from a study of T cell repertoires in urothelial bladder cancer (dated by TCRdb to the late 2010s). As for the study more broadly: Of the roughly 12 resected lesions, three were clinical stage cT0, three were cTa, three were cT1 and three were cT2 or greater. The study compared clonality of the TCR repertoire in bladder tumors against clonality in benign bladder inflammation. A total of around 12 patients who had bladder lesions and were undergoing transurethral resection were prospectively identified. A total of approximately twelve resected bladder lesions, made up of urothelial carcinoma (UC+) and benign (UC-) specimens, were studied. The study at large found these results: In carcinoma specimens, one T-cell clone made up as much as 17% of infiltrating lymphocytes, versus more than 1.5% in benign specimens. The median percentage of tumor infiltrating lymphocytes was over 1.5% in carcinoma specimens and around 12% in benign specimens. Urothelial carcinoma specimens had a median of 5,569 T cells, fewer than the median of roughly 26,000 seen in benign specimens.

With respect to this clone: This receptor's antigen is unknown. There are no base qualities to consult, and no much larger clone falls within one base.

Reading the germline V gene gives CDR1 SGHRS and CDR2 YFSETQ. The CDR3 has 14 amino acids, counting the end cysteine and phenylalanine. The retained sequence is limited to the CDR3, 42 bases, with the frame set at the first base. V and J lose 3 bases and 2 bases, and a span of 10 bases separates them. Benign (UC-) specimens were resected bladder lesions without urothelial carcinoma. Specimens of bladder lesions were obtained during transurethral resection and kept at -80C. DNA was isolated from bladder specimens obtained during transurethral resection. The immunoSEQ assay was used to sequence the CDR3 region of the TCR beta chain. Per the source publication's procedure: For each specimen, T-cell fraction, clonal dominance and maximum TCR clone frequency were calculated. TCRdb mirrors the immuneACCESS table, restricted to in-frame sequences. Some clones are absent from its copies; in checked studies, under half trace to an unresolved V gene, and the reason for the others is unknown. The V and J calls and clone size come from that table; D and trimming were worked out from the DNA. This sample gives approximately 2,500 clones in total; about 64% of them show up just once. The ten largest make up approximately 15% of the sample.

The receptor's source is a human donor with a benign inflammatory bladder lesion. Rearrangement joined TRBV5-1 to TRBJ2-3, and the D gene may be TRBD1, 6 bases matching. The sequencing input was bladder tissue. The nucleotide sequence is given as TGCGCCAGCAGCTCCCAGGGGTCCACAGATACGCAGTATTTT. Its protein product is CASSSQGSTDTQYF.